One sample yielded the 15 T cell receptor beta chains listed below, sequenced in a study of radiotherapy plus CTLA-4 blockade in lung cancer. TCRdb's copy holds only in-frame clones and misses some; the assay was immunoSEQ multiplex PCR. Of some 46,000 clones listed, 82% are singletons. Here the sequenced sample was peripheral blood, taken from a patient treated with radiotherapy plus ipilimumab. The receptors here all came from a human donor with non-small cell lung cancer who had stable disease on radiotherapy plus ipilimumab.

This clone was seen more than once but under ten times. The gene calls are TRBV28 and TRBJ1-1; D remains ambiguous. Per germline, CDR1 MDHEN and CDR2 SYDVKM. V lost 6 bases and J lost 3, with 5 bases in between. The CDR3 is 11 residues long. DNA for the CDR3: TGTGCCAGCAGCACTCACACTGAAGCTTTCTTT. Protein product: CASSTHTEAFF.

In this sample, this clone turned up once. The genes are TRBV27 and TRBJ1-1; D ambiguous. This CDR3 comprises 12 residues. V was pared by 5 bases and J by 2 bases, with 6 bases between. Germline values: CDR1 MNHEY, CDR2 SMNVEV (reference sequence). CDR3 sequence: CASSRVNTEAFF. CDR3 nucleotides: TGTGCCAGCAGTCGGGTTAACACTGAAGCTTTCTTT.

This chain links TRBV19 with TRBJ2-1, with D possibly being TRBD2 (7 bases). V lost 9 bases to trimming and J lost 0 bases, with 15 bases between them. Germline CDR1 reads LNHDA; CDR2 reads SQIVND (reference sequence). The CDR3 has 15 amino acids. The CDR3 DNA sequence: TGTGCCAGCCGCGGGGAGGGGGTCTCCTACAATGAGCAGTTCTTC. Its translation is CASRGEGVSYNEQFF. Based on the CDR3 plus reference TRBV19 and TRBJ2-1, the full variable domain is DGGITQSPKYLFRKEGQNVTLSCEQNLNHDAMYWYRQDPGQGLRLIYYSQIVNDFQKGDIAEGYSVSREKKESFPLTVTSAQKNPTAFYLCASRGEGVSYNEQFFGPGTRLTVL.

This chain links TRBV6-4 with TRBJ2-2; D gene ambiguous. The CDR3 has 16 residues. V was shortened by 0 bases and J by 1 base, with 9 bases between the two germline ends. Germline V lookup: CDR1 MRHNA, CDR2 SNTAGT. This CDR3 is CASSDSARRNTGELFF. Written as DNA, the CDR3 is TGTGCCAGCAGTGACTCGGCCAGGCGGAACACCGGGGAGCTGTTTTTT.

The CDR3 here is CASSLGQGAKNTGELFF. The CDR3 region has the DNA TGTGCCAGCAGCCTGGGACAGGGGGCGAAGAACACCGGGGAGCTGTTTTTT. The chain is built from TRBV7-7 and TRBJ2-2, with 12 bases identical to TRBD1. V lost 5 bases, J lost 1 base, and 5 bases stayed unmatched. CDR3 length: 17 amino acids. Germline assignment: CDR1 SSHAT and CDR2 FNYEAQ (reference sequence).

The chain couples TRBV6-5 to TRBJ2-2; D gene ambiguous. Trimming took off 2 bases at V and 4 bases at J, with 8 bases between the two ends. This CDR3 has 14 amino acids. Germline V gene data show CDR1 as MNHEY and CDR2 as SVGAGI. The DNA for the CDR3 is TGTGCCAGCAGTTACCAGTCCAGCACCGGGGAGCTGTTTTTT. It encodes CASSYQSSTGELFF.

V is TRBV18 and J is TRBJ2-7; 10 nucleotides agree with TRBD2. The length of the CDR3 is 16 residues. Germline V gene data show CDR1 as KGHSH and CDR2 as LQKENI. The J segment lost 4 bases and the V segment lost 6 bases, leaving 12 bases of the junction unmatched. CDR3 bases: TGTGCCAGCTCGCCTTCACCTAGCGGGGGCCCTTACGAGCAGTACTTC. Protein product: CASSPSPSGGPYEQYF.

The chain carries TRBV5-4 and TRBJ2-3; 11 nucleotides line up with TRBD2. Germline-derived CDR1 and CDR2 are SGHNT and YYREEE (reference sequence). CDR3 length: 16 residues. V dropped 0 bases and J dropped 0; count of bases not matched to a gene: 0. CDR3 region: CASSLGTSGSTDTQYF. The DNA for the CDR3 is TGTGCCAGCAGCTTGGGGACTAGCGGGAGCACAGATACGCAGTATTTT.

The chain links TRBV15 to TRBJ2-2, with 10 nucleotides matching TRBD1. CDR1 and CDR2 from the germline V gene are LNHNV and YYDKDF (reference sequence). Trimming took 8 bases from V and 4 from J; bases not matched to a gene: 7. The CDR3 is made up of 15 amino acids. Here the CDR3 reads CATAMGQGFTGELFF. The CDR3 DNA reads as TGTGCCACCGCTATGGGACAGGGGTTCACCGGGGAGCTGTTTTTT.

The rearrangement links TRBV7-2 to TRBJ2-1, with TRBD2 matching 10 bases. Unmatched junction bases numbered 2, after V lost 6 bases and J lost 6 bases. Per germline, CDR1 SGHTA and CDR2 FQGNSA. The CDR3 covers 13 residues. The CDR3 DNA follows: TGTGCCAGCAGTTCTAGCGGGAGCAATGAGCAGTTCTTC. Protein product: CASSSSGSNEQFF.

The gene calls are TRBV6-1 and TRBJ1-3, with D hard to call. V was trimmed by 0 bases and J by 2 bases, leaving 8 bases between them. CDR3 size: 15 residues. Looked up from germline, CDR1 is MNHNS and CDR2 is SASEGT. DNA of the CDR3: TGTGCCAGCAGTGAAGCGCGGGGAGCTGGAAACACCATATATTTT. It specifies CASSEARGAGNTIYF.

This chain joins TRBV28 and TRBJ2-3; the match to TRBD2 covers 7 bases. V gave up 5 bases and J gave up 0 bases; unmatched junction bases: 5. The CDR3 spans 15 residues. CDR1 is MDHEN, CDR2 SYDVKM, per germline. CDR3 in DNA: TGTGCCAGCAGTCTCTTTAGCGGGAGCACAGATACGCAGTATTTT. It yields the protein CASSLFSGSTDTQYF.

This clone was found a few times. The gene calls are TRBV19 and TRBJ2-1; the D gene is possibly TRBD2 (6 bases). V gave up 10 bases and J gave up 6 bases, with 16 bases separating them. Looked up from germline, CDR1 is LNHDA and CDR2 is SQIVND (reference sequence). The CDR3 runs to 13 residues. The CDR3 is CATGGTRGNEQFF. CDR3 in DNA: TGTGCCACCGGCGGGACGAGAGGCAATGAGCAGTTCTTC.

The V call is TRBV2, the J call TRBJ2-5, with a tentative D call TRBD2 (5 bases). The length of the CDR3 is 14 residues. Germline-derived CDR1 and CDR2 are SNHLY and FYNNEI. V was shortened by 5 bases and J by 1 base, with 11 bases between the two germline ends. CDR3 amino acids: CASSTRASQETQYF. CDR3 coding DNA: TGTGCCAGCAGTACGAGGGCGAGCCAAGAGACCCAGTACTTC.

V gene TRBV27 combines with J gene TRBJ2-2; D is perhaps TRBD2 (5 bases). V lost 4 bases, J lost 2 bases, and 14 bases lay in between. This CDR3 has 16 amino acids. Germline CDR1 is MNHEY and CDR2 is SMNVEV (reference sequence). The CDR3 here is CASSSGKAVNTGELFF. CDR3 bases: TGTGCCAGCAGTTCGGGGAAAGCGGTAAACACCGGGGAGCTGTTTTTT.